This T cell receptor (beta chain) emerged from a study of shared clonotypes between healthy human individuals. Naive CD8 isolation took CD45RO-negative cells positively selected for CCR7 and excluded terminally differentiated effector memory CD45RA+ cells. Only Caucasian adults living in Nashville, Tennessee served as donors. Germline CDR1 LGHNA, CDR2 YSLEER. The CDR3 runs 17 residues. V dropped 0 bases and J dropped 3; count of bases not matched to a gene: 5. Genomic DNA of every subset was divided equally among multiple immunoSEQ plates. This table comes from immunoSEQ multiplex PCR, and its TCRdb copy is limited to in-frame clones, with some not included. The repertoire holds roughly 1,800,000 clones, with about 95% as singletons.

The sequenced sample was naive CD8+ T cells sorted from blood. This clonotype was obtained from a man aged 18 to 35 in good health. The rearrangement uses TRBV4-3 and TRBJ2-1; TRBD2 agrees at 10 bases. The CDR3 is CASSQDPGTSVYNEQFF. The CDR3 coding sequence is TGCGCCAGCAGCCAAGATCCCGGGACTAGCGTCTACAATGAGCAGTTCTTC.